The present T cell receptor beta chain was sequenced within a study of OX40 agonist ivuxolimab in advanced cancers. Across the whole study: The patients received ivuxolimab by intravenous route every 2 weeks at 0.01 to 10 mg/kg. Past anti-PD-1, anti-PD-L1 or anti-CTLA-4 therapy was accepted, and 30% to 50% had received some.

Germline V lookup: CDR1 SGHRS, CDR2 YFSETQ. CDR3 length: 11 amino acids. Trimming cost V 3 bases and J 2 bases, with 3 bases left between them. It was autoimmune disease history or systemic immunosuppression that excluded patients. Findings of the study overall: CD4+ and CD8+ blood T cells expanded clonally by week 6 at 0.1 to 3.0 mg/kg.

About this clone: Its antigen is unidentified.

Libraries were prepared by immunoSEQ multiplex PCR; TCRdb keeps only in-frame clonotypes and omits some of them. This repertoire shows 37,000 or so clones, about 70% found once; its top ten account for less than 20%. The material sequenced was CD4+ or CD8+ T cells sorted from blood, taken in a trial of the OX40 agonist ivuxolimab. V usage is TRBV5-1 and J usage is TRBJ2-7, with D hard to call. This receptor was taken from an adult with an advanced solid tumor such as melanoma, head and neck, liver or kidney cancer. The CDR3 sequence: CASSSPYEQYF. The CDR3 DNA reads TGCGCCAGCAGCTCCCCCTACGAGCAGTACTTC.